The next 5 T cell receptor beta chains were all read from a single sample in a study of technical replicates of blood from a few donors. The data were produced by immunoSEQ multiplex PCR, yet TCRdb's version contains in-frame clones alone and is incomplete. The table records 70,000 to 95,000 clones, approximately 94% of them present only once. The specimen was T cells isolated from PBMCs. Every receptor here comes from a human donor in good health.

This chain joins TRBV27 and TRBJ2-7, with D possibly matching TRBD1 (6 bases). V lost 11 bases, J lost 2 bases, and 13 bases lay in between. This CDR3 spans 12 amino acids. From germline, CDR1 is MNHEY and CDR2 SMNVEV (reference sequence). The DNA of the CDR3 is TGTGCCTCCGGGGACACCCCCTACGAGCAGTACTTC. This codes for CASGDTPYEQYF.

Here the CDR3 DNA reads TGTGCCAGTAGTGGAGGTATCGGGGAGCTGTTTTTT. Its protein is CASSGGIGELFF. V and J are TRBV19 and TRBJ2-2; D is perhaps TRBD2 (5 bases). This CDR3 is 12 amino acids long. Germline V gives CDR1 LNHDA, CDR2 SQIVND (reference sequence). Between the trimmed V and J ends, which lost 5 bases and 7 bases, there was a span of 8 bases.

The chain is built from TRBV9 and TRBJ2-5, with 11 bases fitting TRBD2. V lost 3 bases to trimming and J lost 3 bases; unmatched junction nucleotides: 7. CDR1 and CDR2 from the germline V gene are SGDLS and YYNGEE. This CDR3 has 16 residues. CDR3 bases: TGTGCCAGCAGCGGCCAAGGGACTAGCGGAAAAGAGACCCAGTACTTC. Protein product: CASSGQGTSGKETQYF.

CDR3 protein: CASTLEAGEGSDTQYF. CDR3 in DNA: TGTGCCAGTACTCTGGAGGCGGGAGAGGGGTCAGATACGCAGTATTTT. The chain uses TRBV2 and TRBJ2-3; the match to TRBD2 covers 7 bases. The trim removed 9 bases at V and 4 bases at J, leaving 16 bases unmatched. Germline V gives CDR1 SNHLY, CDR2 FYNNEI. This CDR3 has 16 amino acids.

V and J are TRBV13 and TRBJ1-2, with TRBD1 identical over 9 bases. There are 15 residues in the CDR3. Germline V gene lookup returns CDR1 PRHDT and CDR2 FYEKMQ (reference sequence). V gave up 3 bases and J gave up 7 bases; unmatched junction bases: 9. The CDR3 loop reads CASSLSTGGASGYTF. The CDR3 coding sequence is TGTGCCAGCAGCTTGAGTACAGGGGGCGCGAGTGGCTACACCTTC.